Sequencing of this TCR beta chain was carried out in a study of blood T cell dynamics during melanoma immunotherapy. Generated by immunoSEQ multiplex PCR, the TCRdb table keeps only in-frame clones and is missing some. Of 13,000 to 15,000 clones listed, about 83% are singletons. Noted time point: week 3, after first cycle of checkpoint inhibitor. Sample: blood, taken from a patient treated with checkpoint blockade. The clonotype originates from a human donor with melanoma.

As DNA, the CDR3 is TGTGCCAGCAGCTGGAGGGGGCAGGGGGCACTCTCTTATGGCTACACCTTC. Translating gives CASSWRGQGALSYGYTF. This sequence joins TRBV5-4 and TRBJ1-2, with 8 bases identical to TRBD1. Per the germline V gene, CDR1 is SGHNT and CDR2 is YYREEE (reference sequence). The CDR3 runs 17 residues. The junction had 15 bases not matched to a gene; V was cut back by 3 bases and J by 5 bases.